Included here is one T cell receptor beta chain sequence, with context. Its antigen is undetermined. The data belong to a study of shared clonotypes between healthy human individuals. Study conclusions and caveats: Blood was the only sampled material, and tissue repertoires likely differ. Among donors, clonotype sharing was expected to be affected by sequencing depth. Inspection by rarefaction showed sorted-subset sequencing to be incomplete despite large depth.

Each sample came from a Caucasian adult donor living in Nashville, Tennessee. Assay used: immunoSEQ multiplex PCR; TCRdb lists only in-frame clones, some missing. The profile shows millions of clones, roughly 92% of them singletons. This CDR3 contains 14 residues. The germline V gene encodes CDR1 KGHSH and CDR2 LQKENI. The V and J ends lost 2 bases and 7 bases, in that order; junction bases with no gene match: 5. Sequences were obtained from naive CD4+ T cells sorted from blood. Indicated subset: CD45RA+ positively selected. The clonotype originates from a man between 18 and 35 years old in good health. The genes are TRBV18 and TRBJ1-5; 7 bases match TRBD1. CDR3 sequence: CASSPVAGGQPQHF. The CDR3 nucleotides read TGTGCCAGCTCACCAGTGGCAGGGGGGCAGCCCCAGCATTTT.